This T cell receptor (beta chain) was sequenced in a study of identical twins (dated by TCRdb to 2016 to 2018). Background for the entire study: The study deep-sequenced TCR alpha and beta repertoires from monozygotic twins, unrelated adults of various ages and cord blood to test whether fetal clonotypes persist. To rule out contamination, replicate twin experiments were performed at different times with different library preparation protocols. What the research found in general, with its limitations: Invariant T cells such as MAIT and iNKT could partly confound zero-insertion analyses, though diverse VJ usage argued against this for most clonotypes. Compared with coincidental sharing between unrelated individuals, out-of-frame TCR alpha sequences shared between twins had an excess of sequences with low generation probability. Abundant cord blood beta clonotypes had fewer insertions, young adult naive repertoires showed a similar but weaker trend, and memory repertoires showed no such trend. Because the same donors could not be followed over many years, conclusions were based on cross-sectional statistical analysis. The excess sharing between twins in beta out-of-frame sequences was weaker because fewer shared sequences reduced the signal-to-noise ratio. Out-of-frame TCR alpha sharing in monozygotic twins was systematically underestimated by recombination models, whereas sharing between unrelated individuals was in agreement with the recombination models.

Libraries were built with 5' RACE. The run used an Illumina HiSeq 2000. A universal primer binding site was introduced by template switching, and a unique molecular identifier was present in the final cDNA, enabling accurate counting of TCR cDNA molecules. Specific primers in the conserved constant-segment region were used to synthesize first-strand cDNA for TCR alpha and beta chains. To control for contamination, each cDNA library was double barcoded with a SMART-Mk sample barcode plus Illumina barcodes. TruSeq adapter sequences, together with Illumina sample barcodes, were added in two successive PCR steps. The TCR alpha and beta cDNA libraries were sequenced on the Illumina HiSeq platform using custom primers. On the study's bioinformatics: MiGEC was used to process raw reads and extract unique molecular identifiers, and MiXCR was used to find CDR3 positions. Recombination models were inferred per individual with the repgenHMM and IGoR tools using an EM algorithm. Shared clonotype analysis was performed with the tcR package in R, normalizing sharing by the product of cloneset sizes. To study raw recombination without the effects of thymic and clonal selection, out-of-frame nonproductive sequences were analyzed. Starting from the raw public reads, TCRdb applied fastp trimming at Q25, assembled clones with MiXCR and retained in-frame beta chains. Under each unique CDR3 protein, matching rows form one entry showing the most common genes and DNA. The V and J calls and clone size come from TCRdb's table, not from the authors' own analysis. The sample data list hundreds of thousands of distinct CDR3 sequences, and 15% to 20% of these were observed just once. Together, the top ten hold approximately 14% of the sample.

Only healthy Caucasian donors were included. The twin cohort comprised three pairs of female monozygotic twins, all aged roughly 18 to 29 years. Peripheral blood mononuclear cells were used as the source from which RNA for TCR libraries was isolated. There are 16 amino acids in the CDR3, from cysteine to phenylalanine inclusive. Only the CDR3 portion is preserved as DNA: 48 bases, with reading frame beginning at the first base. CDR1 and CDR2, looked up from the germline V gene, are WSHSY and SAAADI. V was cut back by 8 bases and J by 0 bases, leaving a gap of 17 bases between them. Concerning this clonotype itself: Its target antigen remains unknown. The record has no base qualities; no much larger clone is one base away.

The same specimen was also included in a second study, on T cells expressing NK-cell markers. As that second study puts it: TCR beta-chain repertoires were profiled in sorted CD3+CD56+NKG2C+, CD3+CD56+NKG2C- and CD3+CD56-NKG2C+ T-cell subsets from several donors. Among the eight sequenced donors, seven were HCMV-seropositive and one was HCMV-seronegative. To restrict sorting to alphabetaTCR-expressing T cells, an anti-gammadeltaTCR antibody was added in several experiments. For six donors, the dominant CD3+CD56+NKG2C+ clonotypes were among the top 10 CD8+ clonotypes and accounted for about 1.0-7.5% of CD8+ T cells. Those dominant clonotypes were again the most abundant among CD3+CD56-NKG2C+ cells in four donors, at 28.3-60.1%. It remained unclear whether the expanded NKG2C-expressing T cell clones were specific for HCMV antigens. The eight sequenced donors were randomly selected healthy volunteers, three men and five women. A commercial ELISA kit detecting HCMV-specific IgG in serum was used to determine HCMV serostatus. For over 5 donors, bulk peripheral blood T-cell repertoires were additionally sequenced from unsorted PBMC. MIGEC handled demultiplexing of the reads and grouping by UMI, while MiTCR was used to assemble and quantify clonotypes. To exclude erroneous sequences, any TCR cDNA sequence not supported by at least two reads was discarded. Downstream repertoire analysis used the tcR package, and clonotypes were matched across fractions by CDR3 nucleotide sequence plus V segment. VDJmatch was used to annotate antigen specificity against VDJdb, with one amino acid substitution allowed in CDR3.

The TCR was taken from a woman aged 18 to 35 in good health. Recombination connected TRBV10-2 to TRBJ2-1; the D region possibly corresponds to TRBD2 (6 bases align). Material: PBMCs. The CDR3 sequence is CASGTGTSPSYNEQFF. The DNA sequence is TGCGCCAGCGGGACCGGTACTAGCCCCTCCTACAATGAGCAGTTCTTC.